This T cell receptor (beta chain) was identified during a study of beta chain features in type 1 diabetes. The V segment lost 4 bases and the J segment 7 bases; nucleotides outside the gene matches: 11. The germline gives CDR1 SGHTA, CDR2 FQGNSA. The length of the CDR3 is 16 residues. All of the isolated RNA was reverse transcribed, so expressed TCRB transcripts were sequenced. This table comes from immunoSEQ multiplex PCR, and its TCRdb copy is limited to in-frame clones, with some not included. Of roughly 400,000 clones in the sample, around 13% were seen once. One heparinised blood draw, averaging about 116 mL, came from each donor.

The sequencing input was naive CD4+ T cells from blood. The J gene is TRBJ2-1, the V gene TRBV7-2, with TRBD2 matching over 9 bases. This TCR was recovered from a man aged 25 to 45 in good health. The CDR3 coding sequence is TGTGCCAGCAGCTCGATAGCGGGAGTACTGGGAAATGAGCAGTTCTTC. Protein: CASSSIAGVLGNEQFF.